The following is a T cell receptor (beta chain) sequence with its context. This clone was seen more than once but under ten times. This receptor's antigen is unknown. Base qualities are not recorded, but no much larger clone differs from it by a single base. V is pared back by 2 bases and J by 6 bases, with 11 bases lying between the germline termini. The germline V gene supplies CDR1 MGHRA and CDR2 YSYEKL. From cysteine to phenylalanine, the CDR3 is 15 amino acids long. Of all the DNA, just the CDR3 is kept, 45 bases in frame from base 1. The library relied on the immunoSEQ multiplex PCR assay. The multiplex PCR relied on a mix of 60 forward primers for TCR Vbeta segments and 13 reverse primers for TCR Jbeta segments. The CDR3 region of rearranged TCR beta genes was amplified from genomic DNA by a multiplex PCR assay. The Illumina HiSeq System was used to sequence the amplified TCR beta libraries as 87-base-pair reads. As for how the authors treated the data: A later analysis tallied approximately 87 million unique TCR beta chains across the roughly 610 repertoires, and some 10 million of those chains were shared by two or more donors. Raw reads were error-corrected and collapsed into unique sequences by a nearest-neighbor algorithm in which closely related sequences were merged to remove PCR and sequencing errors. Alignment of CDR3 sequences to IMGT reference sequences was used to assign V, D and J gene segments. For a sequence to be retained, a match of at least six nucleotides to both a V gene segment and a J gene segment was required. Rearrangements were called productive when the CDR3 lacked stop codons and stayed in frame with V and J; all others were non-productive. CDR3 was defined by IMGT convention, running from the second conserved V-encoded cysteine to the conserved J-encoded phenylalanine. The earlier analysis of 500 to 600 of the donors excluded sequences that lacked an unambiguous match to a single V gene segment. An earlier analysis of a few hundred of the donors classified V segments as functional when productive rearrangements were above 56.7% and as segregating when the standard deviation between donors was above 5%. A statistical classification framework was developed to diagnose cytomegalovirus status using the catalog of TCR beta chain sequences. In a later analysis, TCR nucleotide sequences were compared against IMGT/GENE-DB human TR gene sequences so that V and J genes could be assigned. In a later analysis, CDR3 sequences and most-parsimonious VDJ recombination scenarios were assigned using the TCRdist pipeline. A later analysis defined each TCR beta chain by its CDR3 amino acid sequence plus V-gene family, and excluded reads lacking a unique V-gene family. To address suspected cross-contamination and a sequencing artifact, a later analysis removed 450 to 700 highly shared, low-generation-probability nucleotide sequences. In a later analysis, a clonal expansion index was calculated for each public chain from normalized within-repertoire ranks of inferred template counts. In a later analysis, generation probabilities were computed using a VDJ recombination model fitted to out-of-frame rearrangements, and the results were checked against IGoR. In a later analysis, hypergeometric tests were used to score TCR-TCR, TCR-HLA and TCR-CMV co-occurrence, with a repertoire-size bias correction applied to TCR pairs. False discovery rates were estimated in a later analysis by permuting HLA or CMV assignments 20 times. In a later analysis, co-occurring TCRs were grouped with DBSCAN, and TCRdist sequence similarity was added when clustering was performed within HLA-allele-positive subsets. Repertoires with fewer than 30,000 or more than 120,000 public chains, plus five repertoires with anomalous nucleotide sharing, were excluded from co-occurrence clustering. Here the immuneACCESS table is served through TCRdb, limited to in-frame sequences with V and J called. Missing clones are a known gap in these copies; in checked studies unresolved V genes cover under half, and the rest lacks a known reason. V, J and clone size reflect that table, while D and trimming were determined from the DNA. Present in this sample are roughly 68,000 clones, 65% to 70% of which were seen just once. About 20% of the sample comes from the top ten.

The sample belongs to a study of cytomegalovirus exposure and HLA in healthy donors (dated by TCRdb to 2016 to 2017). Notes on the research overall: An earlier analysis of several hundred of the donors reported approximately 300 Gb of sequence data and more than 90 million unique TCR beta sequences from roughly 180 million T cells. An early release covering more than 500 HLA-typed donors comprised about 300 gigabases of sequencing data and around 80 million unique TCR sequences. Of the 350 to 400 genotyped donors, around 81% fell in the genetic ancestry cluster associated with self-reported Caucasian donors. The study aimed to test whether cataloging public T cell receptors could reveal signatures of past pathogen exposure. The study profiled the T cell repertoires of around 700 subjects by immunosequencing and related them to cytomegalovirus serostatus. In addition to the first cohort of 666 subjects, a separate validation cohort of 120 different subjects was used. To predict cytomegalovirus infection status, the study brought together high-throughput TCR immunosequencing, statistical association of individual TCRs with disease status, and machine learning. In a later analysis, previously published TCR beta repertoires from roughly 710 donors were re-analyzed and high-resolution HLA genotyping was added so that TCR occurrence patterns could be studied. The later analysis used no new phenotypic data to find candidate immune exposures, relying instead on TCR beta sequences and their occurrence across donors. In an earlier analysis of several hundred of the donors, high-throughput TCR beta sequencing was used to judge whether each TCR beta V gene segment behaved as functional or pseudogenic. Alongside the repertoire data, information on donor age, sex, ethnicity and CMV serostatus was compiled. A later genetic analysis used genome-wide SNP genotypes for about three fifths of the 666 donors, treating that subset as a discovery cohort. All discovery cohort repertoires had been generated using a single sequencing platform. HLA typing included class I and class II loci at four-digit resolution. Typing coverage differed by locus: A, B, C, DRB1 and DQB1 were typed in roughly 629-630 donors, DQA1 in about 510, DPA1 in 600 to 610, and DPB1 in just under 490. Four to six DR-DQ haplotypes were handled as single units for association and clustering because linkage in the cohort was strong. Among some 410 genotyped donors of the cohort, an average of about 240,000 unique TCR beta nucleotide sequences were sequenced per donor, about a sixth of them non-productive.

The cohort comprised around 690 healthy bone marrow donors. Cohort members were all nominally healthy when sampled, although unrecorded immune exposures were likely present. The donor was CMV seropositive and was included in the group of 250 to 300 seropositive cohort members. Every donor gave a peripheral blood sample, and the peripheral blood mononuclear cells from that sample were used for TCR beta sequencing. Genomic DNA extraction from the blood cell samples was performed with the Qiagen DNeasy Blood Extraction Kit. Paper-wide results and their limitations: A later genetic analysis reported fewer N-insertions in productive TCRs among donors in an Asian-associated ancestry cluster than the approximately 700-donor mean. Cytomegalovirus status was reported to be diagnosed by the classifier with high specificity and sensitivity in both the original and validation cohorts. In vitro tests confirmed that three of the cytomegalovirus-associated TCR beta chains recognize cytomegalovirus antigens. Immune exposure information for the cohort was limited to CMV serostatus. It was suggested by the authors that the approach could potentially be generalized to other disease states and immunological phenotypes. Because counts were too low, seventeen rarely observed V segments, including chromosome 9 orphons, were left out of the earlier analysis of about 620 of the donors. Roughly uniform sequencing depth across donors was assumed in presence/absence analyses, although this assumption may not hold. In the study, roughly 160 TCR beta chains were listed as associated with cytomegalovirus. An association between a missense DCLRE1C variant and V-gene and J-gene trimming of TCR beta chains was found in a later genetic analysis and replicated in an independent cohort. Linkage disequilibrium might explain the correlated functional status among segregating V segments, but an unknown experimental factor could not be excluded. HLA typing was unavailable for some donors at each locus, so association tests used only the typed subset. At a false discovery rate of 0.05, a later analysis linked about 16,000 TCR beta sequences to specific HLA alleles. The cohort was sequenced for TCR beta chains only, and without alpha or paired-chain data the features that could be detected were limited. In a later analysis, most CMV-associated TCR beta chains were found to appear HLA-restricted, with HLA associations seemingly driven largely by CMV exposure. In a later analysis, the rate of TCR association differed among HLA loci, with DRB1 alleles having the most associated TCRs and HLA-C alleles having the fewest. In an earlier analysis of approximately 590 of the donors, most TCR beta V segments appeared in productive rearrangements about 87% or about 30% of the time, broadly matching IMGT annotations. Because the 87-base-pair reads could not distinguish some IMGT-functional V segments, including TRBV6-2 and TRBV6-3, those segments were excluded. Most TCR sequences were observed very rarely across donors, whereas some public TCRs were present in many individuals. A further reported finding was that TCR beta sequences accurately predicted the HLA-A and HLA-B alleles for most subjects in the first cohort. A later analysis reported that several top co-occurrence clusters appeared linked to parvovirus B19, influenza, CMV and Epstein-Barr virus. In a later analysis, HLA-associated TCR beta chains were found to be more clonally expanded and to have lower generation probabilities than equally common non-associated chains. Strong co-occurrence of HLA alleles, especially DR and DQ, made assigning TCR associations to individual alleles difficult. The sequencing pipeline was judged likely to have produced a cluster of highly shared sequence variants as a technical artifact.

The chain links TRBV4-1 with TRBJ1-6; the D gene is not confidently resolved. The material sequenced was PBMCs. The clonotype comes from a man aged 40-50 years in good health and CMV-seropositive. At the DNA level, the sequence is TGCGCCAGCAGCCAACGCCGGGAGTTTAATTCACCCCTCCACTTT. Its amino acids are CASSQRREFNSPLHF.